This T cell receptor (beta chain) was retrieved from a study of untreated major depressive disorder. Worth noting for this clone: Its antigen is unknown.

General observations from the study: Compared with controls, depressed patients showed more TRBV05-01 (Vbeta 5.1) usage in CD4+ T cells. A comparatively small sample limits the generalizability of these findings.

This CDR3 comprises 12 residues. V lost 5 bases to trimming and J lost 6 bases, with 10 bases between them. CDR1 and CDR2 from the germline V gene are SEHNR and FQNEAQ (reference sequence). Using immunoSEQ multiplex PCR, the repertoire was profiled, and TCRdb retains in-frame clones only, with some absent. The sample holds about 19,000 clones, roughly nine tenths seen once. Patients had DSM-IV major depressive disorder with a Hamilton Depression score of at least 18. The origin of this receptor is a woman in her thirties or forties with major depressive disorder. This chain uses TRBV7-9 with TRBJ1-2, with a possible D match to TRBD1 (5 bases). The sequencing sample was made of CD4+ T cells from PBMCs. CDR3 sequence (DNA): TGTGCCAGCAGCCGCGACAGCCATGGCTACACCTTC. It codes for CASSRDSHGYTF.